The 10 T cell receptor beta chains given below trace back to one sample, sequenced in a study of blood T cell repertoires in COVID-19. This table comes from immunoSEQ multiplex PCR, and its TCRdb copy is limited to in-frame clones, with some not included. The profile shows about 210,000 clones, around nine tenths of them singletons. Sequenced sample: PBMCs or T cells enriched from blood (not recorded which). All receptors derive from a woman aged 30 to 39 who had been exposed to COVID-19.

This clone was detected only once. In DNA, the CDR3 is TGTGCCAGCAGACTCACGGAGGATCAGCCCCAGCATTTT. Translation: CASRLTEDQPQHF. This chain connects TRBV7-9 to TRBJ1-5; D is undetermined. The V gene lost 6 bases and the J gene lost 5 bases, with 11 bases spanning the gap. The germline V gene has CDR1 SEHNR and CDR2 FQNEAQ (reference sequence). The CDR3 is 13 amino acids.

This chain uses TRBV10-3 with TRBJ2-3; D perhaps matches TRBD2 (6 bases). Germline assignment: CDR1 ENHRY and CDR2 SYGVKD. The CDR3 is 14 residues long. V lost 7 bases to trimming and J lost 4 bases, with 15 bases between them. The CDR3 DNA sequence: TGTGCCATCAAAGGGGAGGTCGGGGCAGATACGCAGTATTTT. Translation: CAIKGEVGADTQYF.

The gene calls are TRBV20-1 and TRBJ2-5, with 8 bases aligning to TRBD1. Trimming took 3 bases from V and 1 from J; bases not matched to a gene: 7. The CDR3 runs 15 residues. Germline-derived CDR1 and CDR2 are DFQATT and SNEGSKA (reference sequence). CDR3 nucleotide sequence: TGCAGTGCTAGTTCCGCCGGACAGGGCCAAGAGACCCAGTACTTC. It is translated as CSASSAGQGQETQYF.

As DNA, the CDR3 is TGTGCCATCAGTGAGTCTGGAGGGGTTCAGCCCCAGCATTTT. The encoded protein is CAISESGGVQPQHF. The chain couples TRBV10-3 to TRBJ1-5, with D perhaps matching TRBD1 (5 bases). Per germline, CDR1 ENHRY and CDR2 SYGVKD. Trimming removed 0 bases at V and 6 bases at J, with 9 bases between. The CDR3 is 14 amino acids.

The chain employs TRBV19 and TRBJ1-4; D unclear. CDR3 length: 15 residues. V shed 3 bases and J shed 5 bases, with 13 bases lying between them. The germline CDR1 and CDR2 sequences are LNHDA and SQIVND (reference sequence). CDR3 protein: CASSIWAAQNEKLFF. DNA of the CDR3: TGTGCCAGTAGTATTTGGGCCGCCCAGAATGAAAAACTGTTTTTT.

The rearrangement joins TRBV3-1 (or the pseudogene TRBV3-2) to TRBJ1-1; possible D gene TRBD1, 5 bases. The V gene lost 1 base and the J gene lost 10 bases, with 16 bases spanning the gap. This CDR3 comprises 14 residues. Germline CDR1 is LGHDT and CDR2 is YNNKEL (reference sequence). CDR3 residues: CASSQAGAGGGAFF. As DNA, the CDR3 is TGTGCCAGCAGCCAAGCAGGAGCGGGTGGGGGAGCTTTCTTT.

The CDR3 region is CASVTGTGDFSNQPQHF. In DNA, the CDR3 is TGTGCCAGCGTAACCGGGACAGGGGACTTTAGCAATCAGCCCCAGCATTTT. This sequence joins TRBV11-3 and TRBJ1-5; 10 bases map to TRBD1. J was trimmed by 0 bases and V by 8 bases; bases with no gene match: 10. This CDR3 is 17 amino acids long. Germline V gene lookup returns CDR1 SGHNT and CDR2 YENEEA.

V gene TRBV5-1 combines with J gene TRBJ2-7; TRBD1 matches 7 bases. CDR1 and CDR2 (germline): SGHRS, YFSETQ. CDR3 length: 17 residues. V shed 4 bases, J shed 4 bases, and the junction held 17 bases outside the gene matches. Written as DNA, the CDR3 is TGCGCCAGCAGCCCTGGCAGGCAGGGGGTCTTCTTTTACGAGCAGTACTTC. Protein: CASSPGRQGVFFYEQYF.

This chain joins TRBV7-2 and TRBJ2-5; D is possibly TRBD2 (6 bases). Germline CDR1 SGHTA, CDR2 FQGNSA. V lost 4 bases to trimming and J lost 2 bases, with 14 bases between them. The length of the CDR3 is 15 residues. The CDR3 bases are TGTGCCAGCAGCTCTATGCGGGGAGGACAAGAGACCCAGTACTTC. This sequence encodes CASSSMRGGQETQYF.

The chain uses TRBV5-1 and TRBJ1-1; D uncertain. Trimming stripped 4 bases from V and 0 bases from J, with 4 bases between. This CDR3 region has 12 residues. The germline V gene has CDR1 SGHRS and CDR2 YFSETQ. CDR3 nucleotide sequence: TGCGCCAGCAGCGCGGTGAACACTGAAGCTTTCTTT. Its protein product is CASSAVNTEAFF.